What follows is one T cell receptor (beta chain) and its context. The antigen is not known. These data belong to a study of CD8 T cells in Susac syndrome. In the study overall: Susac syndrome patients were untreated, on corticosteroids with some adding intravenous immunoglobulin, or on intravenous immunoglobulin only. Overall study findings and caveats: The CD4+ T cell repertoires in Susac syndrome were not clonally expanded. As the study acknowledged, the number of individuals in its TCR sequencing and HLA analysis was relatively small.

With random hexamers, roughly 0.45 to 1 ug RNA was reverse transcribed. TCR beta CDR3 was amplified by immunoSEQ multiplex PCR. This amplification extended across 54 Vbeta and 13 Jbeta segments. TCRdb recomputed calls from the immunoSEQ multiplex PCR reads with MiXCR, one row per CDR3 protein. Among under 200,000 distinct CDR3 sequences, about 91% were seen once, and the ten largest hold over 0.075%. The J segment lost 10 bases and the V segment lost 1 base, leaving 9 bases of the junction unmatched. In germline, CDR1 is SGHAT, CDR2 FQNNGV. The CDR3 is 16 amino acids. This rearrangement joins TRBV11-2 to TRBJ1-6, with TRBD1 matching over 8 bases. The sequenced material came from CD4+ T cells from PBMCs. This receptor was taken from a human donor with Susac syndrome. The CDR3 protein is CASSLVTGGSASPLHF. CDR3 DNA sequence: TGTGCCAGCAGCTTAGTAACAGGGGGTTCGGCGTCACCCCTCCACTTT.